This T cell receptor beta chain was captured by sequencing in a study of CD8 T cells in ankylosing spondylitis. TCRdb ran MiXCR on the 5' RACE reads and lists one entry per CDR3 protein. In the table there are 100,000 to 150,000 distinct CDR3 sequences, about an eighth of which are singletons. The CDR3 extends over 17 amino acids. The ends were cut back, 7 bases at V and 1 base at J, with 21 bases in the middle. This clonotype was picked up many times. The rearrangement uses TRBV12-3 or TRBV12-4 and TRBJ2-3, with D possibly matching TRBD1 (7 bases). The origin of this receptor is a female donor with ankylosing spondylitis or in good health (not recorded which). Material: blood, either unsorted or a sorted T cell fraction (not recorded which). CDR3 DNA sequence: TGTGCCAGCACCAAAAGGGGGCGGGGCCCTCGCACAGATACGCAGTATTTT. It yields the protein CASTKRGRGPRTDTQYF.